This T cell receptor beta chain is from a study of shared clonotypes between healthy human individuals. CDR3 length equals 15 residues. J was trimmed by 0 bases and V by 5 bases; bases with no gene match: 3. Germline V lookup: CDR1 MDHEN, CDR2 SYDVKM. Regarding this clone: This specimen includes other DNA sequences encoding the same CDR3.

This table comes from immunoSEQ multiplex PCR, and its TCRdb copy is limited to in-frame clones, with some not included. The data show over 850,000 clones, 75% to 80% seen once. This receptor was obtained from a young man in good health. Some clones in this sample may be carry-over from other donors' samples. Input material: memory CD4+ T cells from PBMCs. Subset indicated: CD45RA-negative fraction. V and J are TRBV28 and TRBJ2-1; 8 nucleotides agree with TRBD2. Here the CDR3 DNA reads TGTGCCAGCAGTCCCGGGACTAGCTCCTACAATGAGCAGTTCTTC. This encodes CASSPGTSSYNEQFF.